The rows below give T cell receptor beta chains drawn from one sample of a study of cytomegalovirus exposure and HLA in healthy donors. Repertoires were generated with immunoSEQ multiplex PCR, while TCRdb's copy carries only in-frame clones and drops some. The sample includes some 140,000 clones, 85% of them seen just once. Material: PBMCs. The receptor set was obtained from a woman in her 30s in good health and CMV-seropositive. The CDR3 runs from the conserved cysteine through the conserved F or W. The D gene is left open where the match is weak. Clone size is given for some rows only: seen once, a few or many times, or a class if the clone is expanded.

v_gene: TRBV2; abundance: .; j_gene: TRBJ1-1; d_gene: TRBD1; CDR3nt: TGTGCCGGCGGGACAGGGTTTGAAGCTTTCTTT; CDR3aa: CAGGTGFEAFF
v_gene: TRBV6-5; abundance: .; j_gene: TRBJ1-6; d_gene: .; CDR3nt: TGTGCCAGCAGTTACCGGGGAATTGATAATTCACCCCTCCACTTT; CDR3aa: CASSYRGIDNSPLHF
v_gene: TRBV27; abundance: once; j_gene: TRBJ1-5; d_gene: TRBD1; CDR3nt: TGTGCCAGCAGCCGGGACAGTCGATATCAGCCCCAGCATTTT; CDR3aa: CASSRDSRYQPQHF
v_gene: TRBV7-3; abundance: once; j_gene: TRBJ1-2; d_gene: TRBD1; CDR3nt: TGTGCCAGCAGCGCGGGACAGGGGGAGCGGTATGGCTACACCTTC; CDR3aa: CASSAGQGERYGYTF
v_gene: TRBV5-8; abundance: .; j_gene: TRBJ1-6; d_gene: TRBD1; CDR3nt: TGTGCCAGCAGCTGGGACAGGGAGAATTCACCCCTCCACTTT; CDR3aa: CASSWDRENSPLHF
v_gene: TRBV5-4; abundance: .; j_gene: TRBJ2-7; d_gene: TRBD1; CDR3nt: TGTGCCAGCAGCGCCCGGGACAGTTCCTACGAGCAGTACTTC; CDR3aa: CASSARDSSYEQYF
v_gene: TRBV5-4; abundance: few; j_gene: TRBJ1-2; d_gene: .; CDR3nt: TGTGCCAGCAGCCCGAAGGCAGGGGAGAAGGGCTACACCTTC; CDR3aa: CASSPKAGEKGYTF
v_gene: TRBV2; abundance: .; j_gene: TRBJ1-1; d_gene: TRBD1; CDR3nt: TGTGCCAGCATACTGACAGGGGGCGCTCGGACTGAAGCTTTCTTT; CDR3aa: CASILTGGARTEAFF
v_gene: TRBV9; abundance: .; j_gene: TRBJ2-3; d_gene: TRBD2; CDR3nt: TGTGCCAGCAGCGTAGCGGGAGGGGCTTCATCAGATACGCAGTATTTT; CDR3aa: CASSVAGGASSDTQYF
v_gene: TRBV27; abundance: .; j_gene: TRBJ2-1; d_gene: .; CDR3nt: TGTGCCAGCAGTTTATGGAACTCGGGGAATGAGCAGTTCTTC; CDR3aa: CASSLWNSGNEQFF
v_gene: TRBV5-1; abundance: .; j_gene: TRBJ2-1; d_gene: .; CDR3nt: TGCGCCAGCTCGGGGGCTAGCGGCTACAATGAGCAGTTCTTC; CDR3aa: CASSGASGYNEQFF
v_gene: TRBV5-5; abundance: .; j_gene: TRBJ2-2; d_gene: TRBD1; CDR3nt: TGTGCCAGCACCTCTCCCGGACAGGGAAAAGGAACCGGGGAGCTGTTTTTT; CDR3aa: CASTSPGQGKGTGELFF
v_gene: TRBV28; abundance: .; j_gene: TRBJ1-2; d_gene: TRBD1; CDR3nt: TGTGCCAGCAGTACCACCCAACCGACAGGGGGTAGTGGCTACACCTTC; CDR3aa: CASSTTQPTGGSGYTF
v_gene: TRBV9; abundance: .; j_gene: TRBJ1-2; d_gene: TRBD1; CDR3nt: TGTGCCAGCAGCGTGGGCCAGGGGGTGGTCTATGGCTACACCTTC; CDR3aa: CASSVGQGVVYGYTF
v_gene: TRBV6-6; abundance: .; j_gene: TRBJ1-1; d_gene: .; CDR3nt: TGTGCCAGCAGCTACCTCGAGGGTAACACTGAAGCTTTCTTT; CDR3aa: CASSYLEGNTEAFF
v_gene: TRBV28; abundance: once; j_gene: TRBJ2-2; d_gene: .; CDR3nt: TGTGCCAGCAGTTTAGGGACTAACACCGGGGAGCTGTTTTTT; CDR3aa: CASSLGTNTGELFF
v_gene: TRBV7-9; abundance: .; j_gene: TRBJ2-7; d_gene: .; CDR3nt: TGTGCCAGTTGCCGGGAAATCGCGTGTTCCTACGAGCAGTACTTC; CDR3aa: CASCREIACSYEQYF